The present T cell receptor (beta chain) was sequenced within a study of blood T cell repertoires in COVID-19. Study-level information: T cells, B-cell-depleted T cells, or PBMCs provided the cDNA or gDNA that served as material.

On this clone itself: Other DNA sequences of this sample code for an identical CDR3.

Germline V gene lookup returns CDR1 SNHLY and CDR2 FYNNEI. V shed 4 bases and J shed 0 bases, with 9 bases lying between them. The CDR3 has 14 amino acids. In the source study's methods: Nucleated cell counts were estimated from reference gene primer amplification. TCRdb's table, derived via immunoSEQ multiplex PCR, lists solely in-frame clones and lacks some. V and J calls plus clone size are reproduced from that table; the DNA served to infer D and trimming. Found here are about 480,000 clones, approximately 88% of them singletons; the top ten hold around 12%. Material: peripheral blood. The sequence derives from a woman between 50 and 59 years old with COVID-19, enrolled during active disease. V gene TRBV2 combines with J gene TRBJ1-1, with a tentative D call TRBD1 (5 bases). CDR3 coding DNA: TGTGCCAGCAGTGTTGACAGAGTGAACACTGAAGCTTTCTTT. It specifies CASSVDRVNTEAFF.